This T cell receptor (beta chain) comes out of a study of T cell repertoires in cytomegalovirus infection (dated 2019 in TCRdb). Turning to the overall study: The peptide stimulations were aimed at well-studied HLA-B-restricted epitopes as well as recently identified HLA-C-restricted CMV epitopes, whose presentation resists viral immunomodulation. The HLA type of each donor mattered for the analysis, because public TCR beta signatures pointed to carriage of CMV infection along with the matching HLA type. General conclusions and limits of the study: In both this cohort and an independent cohort of some 350 donors, the cumulative frequency of public TCR beta family members distinguished carriers of CMV infection plus the relevant HLA type. The ex vivo response was dominated by HLA-C-restricted CMV-specific TCR beta clonotypes, and the single most frequent clonotype in two of eight donors was supplied by these HLA-C-restricted clonotypes.

The sample holds a few counts of this clonotype. Its antigen target is currently unknown. No quality values exist for individual bases; no much larger clone is one base distant. Per the publication, the treatment or condition label means: in vitro stimulation with specific CMV peptide epitopes to enrich CMV-specific T cells. TCRdb shows the sequencer as Illumina HiSeq 1500. TCRdb took the public reads, trimmed them with fastp at Q25, ran MiXCR for clone calling and kept in-frame beta chains. Every entry covers one CDR3 protein and lists the most common genes and DNA from its rows. Present in this sample are 650,000 to 900,000 distinct CDR3 sequences, about 33% of which were seen just once. Around an eighth of the sample goes to the ten largest clones. The CDR3 spans 13 residues, from the cysteine through the phenylalanine. CDR3 DNA only is kept here, 39 bases in frame from base 1. CDR1 and CDR2 are read off the germline V gene as SGDLS and YYNGEE. Trimming costs V 7 bases and J 4 bases, and their ends lie 14 bases apart.

The receptor was isolated from a human donor in good health (CMV status not recorded). Some clones in this sample may be carry-over from other donors' samples. The sequence joins TRBV9 to TRBJ1-2; TRBD1 could be the D gene, as 5 bases match. Sequenced here: cultured CD8+ T cells from PBMCs, sampled from culture after CMV antigen stimulation. The DNA sequence follows: TGTGCCAGCCAGGGCAGCGCGACCTATGGCTACACCTTC. Its protein is CASQGSATYGYTF.